Listed below are T cell receptor beta chains from one sample, sequenced in a study of T-cell reconstitution after alpha-beta-depleted transplantation in children. MiXCR, applied by TCRdb to the PCR reads, yields one record per CDR3 protein. The data show about 200,000 distinct CDR3 sequences, 7% to 9% seen once. The specimen comprised PBMCs, mostly from graft donor cells, sampled 360 days after TCRalphabeta/CD19-depleted stem cell transplant. The receptors shown here come from a male patient under 10 years old who had a stem cell transplant for acute myeloid leukemia, so the T cells may come from the graft donor. The CDR3 runs from the conserved cysteine through the conserved F or W. The D gene is left open where the match is weak. Size values are once, few and many counts, or a class for expanded clones, and some rows have none.

>.|many|TRBJ2-3|TRBV5-1
CASSSTVRGTDTQYF
TGCGCCAGCAGCTCAACAGTGCGGGGCACAGATACGCAGTATTTT
>.|many|TRBJ1-1|TRBV7-2
CASSPQGGLMNTEAFF
TGTGCCAGCAGCCCGCAAGGCGGTTTGATGAACACTGAAGCTTTCTTT
>TRBD1|few|TRBJ1-5|TRBV4-1
CASSLLGQADNQPQHF
TGCGCCAGCAGCCTTCTCGGACAGGCCGACAATCAGCCCCAGCATTTT
>TRBD2|few|TRBJ2-1|TRBV3-1
CASSQERSGRNYNEQFF
TGTGCCAGCAGCCAAGAACGGAGCGGGAGGAATTACAATGAGCAGTTCTTC
>TRBD1|many|TRBJ1-5|TRBV4-3
CASSQDRGVDSNQPQHF
TGCGCCAGCAGCCAAGACAGGGGGGTAGATAGCAATCAGCCCCAGCATTTT
>.|many|TRBJ2-2|TRBV20-1
CSAPEETGELFF
TGCAGTGCCCCGGAGGAGACCGGGGAGCTGTTTTTT
>.|.|TRBJ2-5|TRBV14
CASSQAEETQYF
TGTGCCAGCAGCCAAGCGGAGGAGACCCAGTACTTC
>.|many|TRBJ1-1|TRBV29-1
CSVDSPGRVGTEAFF
TGCAGCGTTGATTCCCCGGGGAGGGTGGGCACTGAAGCTTTCTTT
>TRBD2|many|TRBJ2-1|TRBV29-1
CSVASERGVSNEQFF
TGCAGCGTTGCCTCTGAGCGGGGGGTTTCCAATGAGCAGTTCTTC
>.|.|TRBJ2-1|TRBV7-8
CASAGGIGSYNEQFF
TGTGCCAGCGCTGGGGGGATAGGCTCCTACAATGAGCAGTTCTTC
>TRBD1|.|TRBJ1-4|TRBV12-3/TRBV12-4
CASSSTGTGAGGGEKLFF
TGTGCCAGCAGCTCAACCGGGACAGGGGCCGGCGGAGGTGAAAAACTGTTTTTT